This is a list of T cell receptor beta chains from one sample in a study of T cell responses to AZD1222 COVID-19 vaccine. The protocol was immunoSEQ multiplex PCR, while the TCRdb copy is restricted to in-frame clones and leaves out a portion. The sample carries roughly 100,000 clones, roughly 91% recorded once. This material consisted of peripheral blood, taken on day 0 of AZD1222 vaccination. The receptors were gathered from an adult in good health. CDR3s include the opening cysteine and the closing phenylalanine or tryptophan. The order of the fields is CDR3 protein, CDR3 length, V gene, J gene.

CATSDSIAGTYNEQFF	16	TRBV24-1	TRBJ2-1
CASSYSGGGPYEQYF	15	TRBV6-5	TRBJ2-7
CAISESGQGASPLHF	15	TRBV10-3	TRBJ1-6
CASSQDRGTEAFF	13	TRBV4-2	TRBJ1-1
CASRHTGGEQYF	12	TRBV3-1/TRBV3-2	TRBJ2-7
CASRRTVSYEQYF	13	TRBV28	TRBJ2-7
CASCSGRGGEQYF	13	TRBV28	TRBJ2-7
CASSFPGAGVNNEQFF	16	TRBV28	TRBJ2-1
CASSYSTDTQYF	12	TRBV18	TRBJ2-3
CASRSGTEYEQYF	13	TRBV28	TRBJ2-7
CASSFGGRTRTHEQYF	16	TRBV11-2	TRBJ2-7
CASSEVGLDVRETQYF	16	TRBV2	TRBJ2-5
CASSLTSGTYTYNEQFF	17	TRBV7-3	TRBJ2-1
CASSTLPGTGPSSYNEQFF	19	TRBV21-1	TRBJ2-1
CASRLQGSVYGYTF	14	TRBV2	TRBJ1-2
CASSPLGDRGLRTEAFF	17	TRBV7-8	TRBJ1-1
CAWSRSDTDTQYF	13	TRBV30	TRBJ2-3
CASVRGTNTGELFF	14	TRBV7-2	TRBJ2-2
CASSPRYSGTSGSQETQYF	19	TRBV19	TRBJ2-5
CASSLPPGQASGYTF	15	TRBV7-9	TRBJ1-2
CSASLRDRGTDTQYF	15	TRBV20-1	TRBJ2-3
CASSPTGGYTGELFF	15	TRBV9	TRBJ2-2
CASSLGSSYNSPLHF	15	TRBV7-9	TRBJ1-6
CATAGGDTQYF	11	TRBV24-1	TRBJ2-3
CASCRLAGGETQYF	14	TRBV27	TRBJ2-5
CASSHGRGEQYF	12	TRBV3-1/TRBV3-2	TRBJ2-7
CASSPSRQGQQPQHF	15	TRBV28	TRBJ1-5
CASRSGEPYNEQFF	14	TRBV5-1	TRBJ2-1